This TCR beta chain was captured in a study of regulatory and conventional T cells in RAG deficiency. Genomic DNA came from blood conventional CD4+ T cells gated CD25-low CD127-high. TCRdb's table, derived via immunoSEQ multiplex PCR, lists solely in-frame clones and lacks some. The sample consists of about 30,000 clones, around 96% of them appearing once. Per the germline V gene, CDR1 is LNHDA and CDR2 is SQIVND (reference sequence). This CDR3 is 17 amino acids long. This sample also belongs to another study, concerning regulatory T cells. That source adds: Primers: 52 TRBV forward and 13 TRBJ reverse.

The clonotype comes from a human donor in good health. V gene TRBV19 combines with J gene TRBJ2-5; 10 bases align to TRBD1. TRBJ2-7 explains the end of the DNA better; the J call may be wrong. The sequencing sample was made of CD25- CD4+ T cells sorted from blood. The CDR3 DNA reads as TGTGCCAGTAGTACGATGCCCACCGGGACAGGGGTGTACGAGCAGTACTTC. Its protein is CASSTMPTGTGVYEQYF.